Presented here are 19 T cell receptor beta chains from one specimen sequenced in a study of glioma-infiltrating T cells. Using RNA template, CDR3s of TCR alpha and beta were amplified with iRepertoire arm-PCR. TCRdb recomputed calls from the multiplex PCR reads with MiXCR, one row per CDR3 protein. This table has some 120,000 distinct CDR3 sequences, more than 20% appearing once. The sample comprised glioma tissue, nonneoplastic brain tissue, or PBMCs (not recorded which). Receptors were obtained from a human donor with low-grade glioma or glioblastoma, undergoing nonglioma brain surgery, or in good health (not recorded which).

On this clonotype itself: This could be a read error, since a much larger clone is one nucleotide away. For the CDR3, the DNA is TGTGCCAGCGGCTTAGCGGGACAGTTGTTTAATGCCGCTTTCTTT. It yields the protein CASGLAGQLFNAAFF. The V call is TRBV7-8, the J call TRBJ1-1, with 7 bases identical to TRBD1. The CDR3 covers 15 residues. The germline gives CDR1 SGHVS, CDR2 FQNEAQ. The full variable domain, with the rest looked up from reference TRBV7-8 and TRBJ1-1, is GAGVSQSPRYKVAKRGQDVALRCDPISGHVSLFWYQQALGQGPEFLTYFQNEAQLDKSGLPSDRFFAERPEGSVSTLKIQRTQQEDSAVYLCASGLAGQLFNAAFFGQGTRLTVV.

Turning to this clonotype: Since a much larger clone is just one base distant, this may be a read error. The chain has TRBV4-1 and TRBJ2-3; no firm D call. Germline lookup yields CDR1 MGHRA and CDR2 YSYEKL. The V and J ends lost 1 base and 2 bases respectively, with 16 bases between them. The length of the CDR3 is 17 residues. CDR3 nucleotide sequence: TGCGCCAGCAGCCAAGTATGGCGAACCCGGCCCACAGATACGCAGTATTTT. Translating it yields CASSQVWRTRPTDTQYF.

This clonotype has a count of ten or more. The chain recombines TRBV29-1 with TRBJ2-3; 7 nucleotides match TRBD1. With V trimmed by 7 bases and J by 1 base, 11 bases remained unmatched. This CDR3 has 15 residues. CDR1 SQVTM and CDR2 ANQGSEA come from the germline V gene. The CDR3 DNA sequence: TGCAGCGGATTACTCCGGGACAGCGGCACAGATACGCAGTATTTT. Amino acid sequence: CSGLLRDSGTDTQYF.

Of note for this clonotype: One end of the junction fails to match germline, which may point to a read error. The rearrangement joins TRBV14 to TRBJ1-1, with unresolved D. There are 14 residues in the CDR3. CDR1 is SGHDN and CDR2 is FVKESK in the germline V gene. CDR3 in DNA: TGTGCCAGCAGCCTCGGCCTCATGAACACTAAAGCTTTCTTT. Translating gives CASSLGLMNTKAFF.

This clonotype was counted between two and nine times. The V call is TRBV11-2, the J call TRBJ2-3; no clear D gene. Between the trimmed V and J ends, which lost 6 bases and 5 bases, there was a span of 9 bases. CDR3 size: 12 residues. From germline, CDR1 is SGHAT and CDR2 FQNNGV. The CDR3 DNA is TGTGCCAGCAGGCTCCTAGAAGATACGCAGTATTTT. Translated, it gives CASRLLEDTQYF.

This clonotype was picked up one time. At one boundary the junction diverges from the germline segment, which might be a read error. Written as DNA, the CDR3 is TGTGCCAGCAGGACGGACCCCTACAATGAGCAGTCCTTC. This translates into CASRTDPYNEQSF. The chain uses TRBV2 and TRBJ2-1; the D is unclear. This CDR3 has 13 amino acids. Germline V gene sequence: CDR1 SNHLY, CDR2 FYNNEI. The full variable domain, completed using reference TRBV2 and TRBJ2-1, is EPEVTQTPSHQVTQMGQEVILRCVPISNHLYFYWYRQILGQKVEFLVSFYNNEISEKSEIFDDQFSVERPDGSNFTLKIRSTKLEDSAMYFCASRTDPYNEQSFGPGTRLTVL.

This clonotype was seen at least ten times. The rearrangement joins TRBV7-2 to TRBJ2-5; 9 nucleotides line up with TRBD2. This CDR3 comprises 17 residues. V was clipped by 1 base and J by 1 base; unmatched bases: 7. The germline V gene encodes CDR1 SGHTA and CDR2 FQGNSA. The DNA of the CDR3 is TGTGCCAGCAGCTTAGTTGGACTAGCGACGAGCCAAGAGACCCAGTACTTC. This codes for CASSLVGLATSQETQYF.

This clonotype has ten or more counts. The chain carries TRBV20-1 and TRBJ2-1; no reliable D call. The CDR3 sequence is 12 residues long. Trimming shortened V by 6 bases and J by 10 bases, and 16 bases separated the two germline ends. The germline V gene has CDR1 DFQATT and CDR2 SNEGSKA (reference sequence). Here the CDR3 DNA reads TGCAGTGCCGATAGTACGTTCGAAGAGCAGTTCTTC. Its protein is CSADSTFEEQFF.

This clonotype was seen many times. The CDR3 protein is CSARVPGDSYSNQPQHF. The CDR3 nucleotides read TGCAGTGCTAGAGTACCGGGAGATTCCTATAGCAATCAGCCCCAGCATTTT. This chain connects TRBV20-1 to TRBJ1-5, with unresolved D. This CDR3 spans 17 amino acids. The ends were cut back, 1 base at V and 0 bases at J, with 16 bases in the middle. Germline V gene lookup returns CDR1 DFQATT and CDR2 SNEGSKA (reference sequence).

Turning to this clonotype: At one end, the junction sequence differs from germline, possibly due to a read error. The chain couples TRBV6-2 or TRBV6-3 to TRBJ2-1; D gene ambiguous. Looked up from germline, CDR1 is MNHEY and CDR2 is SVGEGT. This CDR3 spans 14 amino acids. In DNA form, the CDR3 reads TGTGCCAGCAGCATCCTAGGTCCCTACAATGAGCATTTCTTC. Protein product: CASSILGPYNEHFF.

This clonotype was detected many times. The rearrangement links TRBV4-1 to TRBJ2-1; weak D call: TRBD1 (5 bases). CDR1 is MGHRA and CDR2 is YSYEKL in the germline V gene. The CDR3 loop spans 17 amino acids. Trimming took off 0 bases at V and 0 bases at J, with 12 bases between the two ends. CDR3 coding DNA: TGCGCCAGCAGCCAAGATCGCGACAGTAGCTCCTACAATGAGCAGTTCTTC. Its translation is CASSQDRDSSSYNEQFF.

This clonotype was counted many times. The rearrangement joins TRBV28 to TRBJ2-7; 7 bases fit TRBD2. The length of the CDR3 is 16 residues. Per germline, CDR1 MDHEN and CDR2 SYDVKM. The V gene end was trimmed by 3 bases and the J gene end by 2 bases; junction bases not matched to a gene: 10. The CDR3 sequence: CASSFRFGGSPYEQYF. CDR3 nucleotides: TGTGCCAGCAGTTTCCGGTTTGGCGGGAGCCCCTACGAGCAGTACTTC.

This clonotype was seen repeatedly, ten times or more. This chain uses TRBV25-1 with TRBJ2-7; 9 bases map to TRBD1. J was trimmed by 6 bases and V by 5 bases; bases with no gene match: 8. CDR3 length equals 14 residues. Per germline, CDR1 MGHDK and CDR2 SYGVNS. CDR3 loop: CASSPGQGPFEQYF. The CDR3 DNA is TGTGCCAGCAGTCCGGGACAGGGCCCTTTCGAGCAGTACTTC.

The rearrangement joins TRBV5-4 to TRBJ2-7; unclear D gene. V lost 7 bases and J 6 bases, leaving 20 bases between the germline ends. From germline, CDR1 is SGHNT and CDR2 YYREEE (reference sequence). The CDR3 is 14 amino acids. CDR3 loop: CASAGQMVMGEQYF. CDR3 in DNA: TGTGCCAGCGCCGGTCAGATGGTGATGGGCGAGCAGTACTTC.

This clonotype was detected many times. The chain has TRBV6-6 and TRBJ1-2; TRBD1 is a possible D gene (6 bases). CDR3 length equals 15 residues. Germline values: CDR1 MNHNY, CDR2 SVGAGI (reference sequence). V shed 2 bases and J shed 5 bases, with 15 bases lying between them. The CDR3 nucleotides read TGTGCCAGCAGTTACGCAGGAAAAGGGGGGTATGGCTACACCTTC. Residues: CASSYAGKGGYGYTF.

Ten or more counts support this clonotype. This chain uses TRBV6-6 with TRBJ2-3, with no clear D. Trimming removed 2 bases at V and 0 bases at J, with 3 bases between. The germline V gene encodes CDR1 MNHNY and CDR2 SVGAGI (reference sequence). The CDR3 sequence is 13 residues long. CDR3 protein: CASSYGSTDTQYF. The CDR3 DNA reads TGTGCCAGCAGTTACGGCAGCACAGATACGCAGTATTTT.

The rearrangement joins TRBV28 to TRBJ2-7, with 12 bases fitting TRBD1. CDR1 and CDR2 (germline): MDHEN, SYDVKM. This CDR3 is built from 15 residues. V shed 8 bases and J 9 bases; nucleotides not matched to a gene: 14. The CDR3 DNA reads TGTGCCAGCCGTCCCGGGACAGGGGGCTCCTCCGCGCAGTACTTC. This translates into CASRPGTGGSSAQYF.

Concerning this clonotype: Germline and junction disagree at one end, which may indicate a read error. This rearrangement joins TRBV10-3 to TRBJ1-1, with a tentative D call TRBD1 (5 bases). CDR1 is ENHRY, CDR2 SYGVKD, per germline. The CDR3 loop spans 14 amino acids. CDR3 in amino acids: CAVSPGSMNTEAFF. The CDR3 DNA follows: TGTGCCGTCAGTCCAGGGTCTATGAACACTGAAGCTTTCTTT.

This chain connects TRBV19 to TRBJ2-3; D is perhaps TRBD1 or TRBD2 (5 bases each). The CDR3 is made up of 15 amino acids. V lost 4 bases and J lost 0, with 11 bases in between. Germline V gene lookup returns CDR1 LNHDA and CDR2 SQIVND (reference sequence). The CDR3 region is CASSTGTRSTDTQYF. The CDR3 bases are TGTGCCAGTAGTACCGGGACGAGAAGCACAGATACGCAGTATTTT.